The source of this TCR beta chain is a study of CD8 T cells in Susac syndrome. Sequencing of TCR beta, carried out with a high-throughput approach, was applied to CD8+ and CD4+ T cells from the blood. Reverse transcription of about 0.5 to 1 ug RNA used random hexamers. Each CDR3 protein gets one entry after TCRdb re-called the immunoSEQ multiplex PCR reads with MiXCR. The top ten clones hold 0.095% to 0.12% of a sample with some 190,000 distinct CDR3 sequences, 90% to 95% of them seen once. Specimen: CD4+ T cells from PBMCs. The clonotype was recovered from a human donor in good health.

CDR3 coding DNA: TGCAGCGTTGGGGCCAATCAGGCCGAAAAACTGTTTTTT. Its protein is CSVGANQAEKLFF. This sequence joins TRBV29-1 and TRBJ1-4; no reliable D call. Germline CDR1 SQVTM, CDR2 ANQGSEA. The germline V and J ends were trimmed by 4 bases and 8 bases, with 14 bases remaining between them. The CDR3 has 13 residues.